The present TCR beta chain was sequenced within a study of blood T cell repertoires in COVID-19. Study-wide context: The samples span acute and convalescent COVID-19 from the United States, Italy and Spain.

Donors were grouped by their self-reported clinical history. The study counted Cohort 3 donors as recovered given two negative PCRs, clearance, or symptom resolution. This CDR3 contains 16 residues. With V trimmed by 3 bases and J by 6 bases, 10 bases remained unmatched. CDR1 and CDR2 (germline): KGHSH, LQKENI. The method was immunoSEQ multiplex PCR; TCRdb's version includes in-frame clones alone and lacks a portion of them. The sample holds 200,000 to 300,000 clones, 75% to 90% seen once. The sequence was collected from a man in his forties or fifties who had recovered from COVID-19. The sequencing input was PBMCs or T cells enriched from blood (not recorded which). This chain connects TRBV18 to TRBJ2-3; 9 bases agree with TRBD2. The CDR3 DNA follows: TGTGCCAGCTCACCCATTCTCGGCGGGGGGGTTGATACGCAGTATTTT. Translated: CASSPILGGGVDTQYF.